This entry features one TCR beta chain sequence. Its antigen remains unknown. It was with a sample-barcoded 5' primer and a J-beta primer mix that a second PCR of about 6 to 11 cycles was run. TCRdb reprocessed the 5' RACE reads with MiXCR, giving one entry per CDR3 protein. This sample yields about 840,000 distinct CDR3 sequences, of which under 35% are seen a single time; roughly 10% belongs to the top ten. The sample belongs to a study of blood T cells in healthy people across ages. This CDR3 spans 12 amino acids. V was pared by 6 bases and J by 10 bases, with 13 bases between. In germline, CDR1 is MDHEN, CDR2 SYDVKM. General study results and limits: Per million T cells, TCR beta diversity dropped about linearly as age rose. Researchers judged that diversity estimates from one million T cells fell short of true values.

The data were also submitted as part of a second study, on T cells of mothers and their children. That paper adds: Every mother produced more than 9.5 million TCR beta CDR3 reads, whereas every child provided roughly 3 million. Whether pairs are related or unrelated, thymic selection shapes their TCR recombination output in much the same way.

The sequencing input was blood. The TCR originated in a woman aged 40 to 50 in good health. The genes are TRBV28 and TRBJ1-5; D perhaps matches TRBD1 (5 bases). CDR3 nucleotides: TGTGCCAGCAGCCTGGGACGAGGACCCCAGCATTTT. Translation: CASSLGRGPQHF.